Listed below are T cell receptor beta chains from one sample, sequenced in a study of blood T cells in healthy people across ages. In TCRdb, the 5' RACE reads were re-called with MiXCR into one record per CDR3 protein. The repertoire holds nearly 1 million distinct CDR3 sequences, with 45% to 60% as singletons. The sample taken for sequencing was blood. These receptors all stem from a woman aged 55-75 years in good health. The CDR3 runs from the conserved cysteine through the conserved F or W. D genes are given only for firm matches. Not all rows give a size; the values are once, few, many and, for expanded clones, a class.

D	V	size	J	DNA	CDR3
TRBD2	TRBV4-2	-	TRBJ2-1	TGTGCCAGCAGCCAAGCCCCCCTAAATAGCGGGAGTGGGTCCTACAATGAGCAGTTCTTC	CASSQAPLNSGSGSYNEQFF
TRBD2	TRBV29-1	-	TRBJ2-1	TGCAGCGCACGAGGGAGGGAGAAGAACAATGAGCAGTTCTTC	CSARGREKNNEQFF
TRBD2	TRBV20-1	-	TRBJ2-5	TGCAGTGCTAGAGGGCCTAGCGGGAGGGCCCGAATGAAAGAGACCCAGTACTTC	CSARGPSGRARMKETQYF
-	TRBV7-9	-	TRBJ2-3	TGTGCCAGCAGCTCCAACTTCAATACGCAGTATTTT	CASSSNFNTQYF
-	TRBV6-5	-	TRBJ2-2	TGTGCCAGCAGTCGAGGACAGAGTGACGGGGAGCCGTTTTTT	CASSRGQSDGEPFF
-	TRBV29-1	few	TRBJ2-2	TGCAGCGTTACGCAGGTAGCGAACACCGGGGAGCTGTTTTTT	CSVTQVANTGELFF
TRBD2	TRBV2	few	TRBJ2-3	TGTGCCAGCAGTTCCCGGACTAGCGGGAGTAGGAATACGCAGTATTTT	CASSSRTSGSRNTQYF
TRBD1	TRBV29-1	-	TRBJ1-1	TGCAGCGTTGAAGCTCGGACAGGGGGGACTGAAGCTTTCTTT	CSVEARTGGTEAFF
-	TRBV27	-	TRBJ2-5	TGTGCCAGCACCCCGAGGGGAACCATCTACAATGAGCAGTACTTC	CASTPRGTIYNEQYF
TRBD1	TRBV20-1	-	TRBJ1-2	TGCAGTGCCCGCAGGGGGCGGGATGGCTACACCTTC	CSARRGRDGYTF
-	TRBV3-1	once	TRBJ2-5	TGTGCCAGCAGCCAAGTGGGGCCGGGAGAGGCCCAGTACTTC	CASSQVGPGEAQYF
-	TRBV2	few	TRBJ2-4	TGTGCCAGCAGTGGAAGTACAAACATTCAGTACTTC	CASSGSTNIQYF
TRBD1	TRBV20-1	-	TRBJ2-1	TGCAGTGCCACGCCCGGGACAGGGGGCAATGAGCAGTTCTTC	CSATPGTGGNEQFF
-	TRBV5-6	-	TRBJ2-7	TGTGCCAGCAGCTTGAAGGGGACGGACTACGAGCAGTACTTC	CASSLKGTDYEQYF
-	TRBV27	-	TRBJ1-5	TGTGCCAGCAGTGCTCACAGGACGGGCAGTCAGCCCCAGCATTTT	CASSAHRTGSQPQHF
-	TRBV5-1	few	TRBJ2-3	TGCGCCAGCAGCTTGCGTGGGAGACTAAGAGACACAGATACGCAGTATTTT	CASSLRGRLRDTDTQYF
-	TRBV29-1	few	TRBJ2-7	TGCAGCGTTTGGGGATACCCCTCCTACGAGCAGTACTTC	CSVWGYPSYEQYF
-	TRBV3-1	-	TRBJ2-4	TGTGCCAGCAGCCAAGGGGGTTGGGGGGCCAAAAACATTCAGTACTTC	CASSQGGWGAKNIQYF
TRBD1	TRBV5-1	-	TRBJ2-5	TGCGCCAGGACAGGACAGGCCCTAGTCTGGGAGACCCAGTACTTC	CARTGQALVWETQYF
TRBD1	TRBV7-6	-	TRBJ2-1	TGTGCCAGCAGCCGTCAGGGACAGGTCAATGAGCAGTTCTTC	CASSRQGQVNEQFF
TRBD2	TRBV3-1	-	TRBJ2-5	TGTGCCAGCAGCCAAGCCCGACTAGCGCAAGAGACCCAGTACTTC	CASSQARLAQETQYF
TRBD2	TRBV7-2	-	TRBJ2-5	TGTGCCAGCAGCTTTGGGGGGGTTATGGCGGGGGTGACCCAGTACTTC	CASSFGGVMAGVTQYF
TRBD2	TRBV29-1	-	TRBJ2-7	TGCAGCGTTAAAATTAGCGGGAGGGCCTACGAGCAGTACTTC	CSVKISGRAYEQYF
-	TRBV7-2	-	TRBJ1-5	TGTGCCAGCAGCTTACACAGGGCGCCCAATCAGCCCCAGCATTTT	CASSLHRAPNQPQHF
TRBD2	TRBV29-1	few	TRBJ2-5	TGCAGCGTTGTGGGGGTTGGGGGGGAAGAGACCCAGTACTTC	CSVVGVGGEETQYF
-	TRBV4-1	few	TRBJ2-3	TGCGCCAGCAGCCAAGTTCCAGGCACAGATACGCAGTATTTT	CASSQVPGTDTQYF
-	TRBV14	few	TRBJ2-1	TGTGCCAGCAGCCAAGTAAGGGGCAATGAGCAGTTCTTC	CASSQVRGNEQFF
TRBD1	TRBV27	-	TRBJ2-7	TGTGCCGGCAGTTTATTGGGGACAGGGGGTATGCAGGAGCAGTACTTC	CAGSLLGTGGMQEQYF
TRBD1	TRBV6-2/TRBV6-3	once	TRBJ1-4	TGTGCCAGCGGGGACAGGCGAACCGAAAAACTGTTTTTT	CASGDRRTEKLFF
-	TRBV30	-	TRBJ2-5	TGTGCCTGGAGTTCAGGCAGAACACTCCAAGAGACCCAGTACTTC	CAWSSGRTLQETQYF
-	TRBV7-2	-	TRBJ2-2	TGTGCCACCGATCTCGCGGGGGCGAGCACCGGGGAGCTGTTTTTT	CATDLAGASTGELFF
-	TRBV12-3/TRBV12-4	-	TRBJ1-5	TGTGCCAGCAGTTGGGGGGGGTATCAGCCCCAGCATTTT	CASSWGGYQPQHF
-	TRBV12-3/TRBV12-4	few	TRBJ2-3	TGTGCCAGCAGTTTCTGGGTTGGCGATACGCAGTATTTT	CASSFWVGDTQYF
-	TRBV5-1	-	TRBJ2-1	TGCGCCAGCAGCTTGTCCGGCGGGCGGGGCGATGAGCAGTTCTTC	CASSLSGGRGDEQFF
-	TRBV6-5	few	TRBJ2-5	TGTGCCAGCAATCGAGGGAATGAGCAGTACTTC	CASNRGNEQYF
TRBD2	TRBV20-1	-	TRBJ2-7	TGCAGTGCTAGAGATCCCGCGGGAGGGCCTTACGAGCAGTACTTC	CSARDPAGGPYEQYF
TRBD2	TRBV9	few	TRBJ2-3	TGTGCCAGCAGCTACGGGACTAGCGGGCTCCCCACAGATACGCAGTATTTT	CASSYGTSGLPTDTQYF
-	TRBV9	-	TRBJ2-5	TGTGCCAGCAGCGCACCTAGGCGGGACAACCGAAGGGAGACCCAGTACTTC	CASSAPRRDNRRETQYF
-	TRBV7-2	-	TRBJ2-1	TGTGCCAGCAGCCCGCGATCCCCCAATGAGCAGTTCTTC	CASSPRSPNEQFF
-	TRBV12-3/TRBV12-4	few	TRBJ2-5	TGTGCCAGCAGTCCTGGCAGGGGAAGGGACTTACAAGAGACCCAGTACTTC	CASSPGRGRDLQETQYF
-	TRBV6-2/TRBV6-3	-	TRBJ2-7	TGTGCCAGCTCCGGTTCTACCTACGAGCAGTACTTC	CASSGSTYEQYF
-	TRBV7-2	few	TRBJ1-1	TGTGCCAGCAGCTCAATCGCAGGGCTGAACACTGAAGCTTTCTTT	CASSSIAGLNTEAFF
TRBD2	TRBV11-3	few	TRBJ2-3	TGTGCCAGCAATCAGCGGGAGGGAGATACGCAGTATTTT	CASNQREGDTQYF
TRBD2	TRBV7-2	-	TRBJ2-1	TGTGCCAGCAGCCCAGGGATTGGCGGGAGAGGTTTGAGCGGGGCCCAGTTCTTC	CASSPGIGGRGLSGAQFF
TRBD2	TRBV20-1	-	TRBJ2-3	TGCAGTGCTGGGGGAGCGGGAGTTCAAACAGATACGCAGTATTTT	CSAGGAGVQTDTQYF
TRBD2	TRBV7-6	-	TRBJ2-7	TGTGCCAGCAGCTTCCTTCCTAGCCCAGCGGGGGACTACGAGCAGTACTTC	CASSFLPSPAGDYEQYF
-	TRBV7-2	-	TRBJ2-5	TGTGCCAGCAGCTTAGAGCGGAGAGGGGAATCGTACTTC	CASSLERRGESYF
-	TRBV20-1	few	TRBJ1-2	TGCAGTGCTAGCAGACGGATTAACTATGGCTACACCTTC	CSASRRINYGYTF
TRBD1	TRBV10-3	-	TRBJ2-1	TGTGCCATCAGCCACAGGGGCTCCTACAATGAGCAGTTCTTC	CAISHRGSYNEQFF
-	TRBV4-3	-	TRBJ1-1	TGCGCCAGCAGCCAAGGCCCAGGCCTCGGTACTGAAGCTTTCTTT	CASSQGPGLGTEAFF
-	TRBV4-3	-	TRBJ2-1	TGCGCCAGCAGCGAAAGCGGGCACACCAATGAGCAGTTCTTC	CASSESGHTNEQFF